The 12 T cell receptor beta chains reported below all come from one sample, sequenced in a study of T cell repertoires in breast cancer. Primers covering all TCR V genes were used in emulsion RT-PCR on CD8+ T cells. A second nested PCR with blocking oligonucleotides suppressed unpaired genes. TCRdb independently ran MiXCR on the emulsion pairing reads; one entry per CDR3 protein. The sample records about 40,000 distinct CDR3 sequences, less than 55% being singletons. The sequenced material came from CD8+ T cells. These receptors all come from a pool of human donors with breast cancer or a healthy control (not recorded which).

Only a few counts were recorded for this clonotype. The genes are TRBV15 and TRBJ2-7; D assignment may be TRBD1 or TRBD2 (5 bases each). The CDR3 runs 13 residues. V lost 5 bases, J lost 0 bases, and 8 bases lay in between. CDR1 is LNHNV, CDR2 YYDKDF, per germline (reference sequence). The CDR3: CATSAGTSYEQYF. The CDR3 nucleotides read TGTGCCACCAGCGCTGGGACCTCCTACGAGCAGTACTTC.

The chain couples TRBV3-1 to TRBJ1-1, with D possibly being TRBD1 (5 bases). Per germline, CDR1 LGHDT and CDR2 YNNKEL (reference sequence). This CDR3 is built from 14 residues. V lost 0 bases and J lost 1, with 6 bases in between. The CDR3 reads CASSQEGTNTEAFF. The CDR3 DNA sequence: TGTGCCAGCAGCCAAGAGGGGACGAACACTGAAGCTTTCTTT.

The chain joins TRBV19 to TRBJ2-1, with 7 bases identical to TRBD2. Trimming at V came to 1 base and at J to 6 bases, leaving 18 bases not matched to a gene. Germline V lookup: CDR1 LNHDA, CDR2 SQIVND (reference sequence). The CDR3 covers 19 residues. The DNA of the CDR3 is TGTGCCAGTAGTATAGTCCGTACTTCTAGCGGAAGTTACCCCAATGAGCAGTTCTTC. It yields the protein CASSIVRTSSGSYPNEQFF.

Note on this clonotype: An end of the junction differs from the germline gene, which may be a read error. This sequence joins TRBV2 and TRBJ2-3, with a possible D match to TRBD2 (5 bases). Germline CDR1 reads SNHLY; CDR2 reads FYNNEI. The CDR3 is made up of 16 amino acids. This CDR3 reads CASFGTPSLSTDAQYF. The DNA for the CDR3 is TGTGCCAGCTTCGGAACTCCTAGCCTTAGCACAGATGCGCAGTATTTT.

The V call is TRBV4-1, the J call TRBJ1-2; D unclear. The V end lost 0 bases, the J end lost 12 bases, and 20 bases lay between the germline ends. CDR1 is MGHRA, CDR2 YSYEKL, per germline. The CDR3 runs to 15 residues. The CDR3 is CASSQDRYRSPNDTF. The DNA of the CDR3 is TGCGCCAGCAGCCAAGATCGGTACAGATCCCCGAACGACACCTTC.

Points on this clonotype: Being one base from a much bigger clone, this may be a read error. It is likely a read error, because the conserved phenylalanine at the end of the CDR3 is missing. J is TRBJ1-1 and V is TRBV6-1; possible D gene TRBD1, 6 bases. Germline CDR1 is MNHNS and CDR2 is SASEGT. V lost 5 bases and J lost 11, with 18 bases in between. The CDR3 runs 13 residues. This CDR3 is CASSPPGHPEAFL. The DNA of the CDR3 is TGTGCCAGCAGTCCCCCGGGACACCCCGAGGCTTTCCTT.

This clonotype was picked up a small number of times. The gene calls are TRBV6-1 and TRBJ2-7, with a tentative D call TRBD2 (6 bases). V was pared by 7 bases and J by 4 bases, with 17 bases between. Germline V gene sequence: CDR1 MNHNS, CDR2 SASEGT. The CDR3 runs 14 residues. This CDR3 is CASTTGGSGYEQYF. The CDR3, as DNA: TGTGCCAGCACCACCGGCGGTAGCGGTTACGAGCAGTACTTC.

The chain recombines TRBV4-1 with TRBJ2-7; 8 positions agree with TRBD2. Germline CDR1 reads MGHRA; CDR2 reads YSYEKL. With V trimmed by 1 base and J by 2 bases, 10 bases remained unmatched. CDR3 length: 17 residues. CDR3 nucleotides: TGCGCCAGCAGCCAAGGAGGTGCTAGCGGGCCTCCCTACGAGCAGTACTTC. It encodes CASSQGGASGPPYEQYF.

This chain joins TRBV9 and TRBJ2-2, with TRBD1 as a possible D gene (6 bases). The CDR3 totals 15 residues. Trimming shortened V by 4 bases and J by 6 bases, and 16 bases separated the two germline ends. Germline V gene data show CDR1 as SGDLS and CDR2 as YYNGEE. The CDR3 loop is CASSPLTGPPGELFF. CDR3 sequence (DNA): TGTGCCAGCAGCCCCCTGACAGGACCCCCCGGGGAGCTGTTTTTT. Variable domain in full (rest from reference TRBV9 and TRBJ2-2): DSGVTQTPKHLITATGQRVTLRCSPRSGDLSVYWYQQSLDQGLQFLIQYYNGEERAKGNILERFSAQQFPDLHSELNLSSLELGDSALYFCASSPLTGPPGELFFGEGSRLTVL.

This rearrangement joins TRBV4-2 to TRBJ2-5; maybe TRBD1 (7 bases). Per germline, CDR1 LGHNA and CDR2 YNFKEQ. The CDR3 has 15 amino acids. V was trimmed by 0 bases and J by 7 bases, leaving 15 bases between them. CDR3 nucleotide sequence: TGTGCCAGCAGCCAAGACGGAGGGGGCGTAGGGACCCAGTACTTC. Amino acid sequence: CASSQDGGGVGTQYF.

Worth noting for this clonotype: One end of the junction fails to match germline, which may point to a read error. The chain employs TRBV4-2 and TRBJ2-2, with 9 bases fitting TRBD2. The CDR3 is made up of 15 amino acids. Germline CDR1 reads LGHNA; CDR2 reads YNFKEQ. The CDR3 reads CASSQHSGGTEELFF. The CDR3 region has the DNA TGTGCCAGCAGCCAACATAGCGGGGGCACCGAGGAGCTGTTTTTT.

The V and J genes are TRBV7-2 and TRBJ2-5; no clear D gene. This CDR3 has 15 residues. V was trimmed by 5 bases and J by 4 bases, leaving 17 bases between them. The germline V gene encodes CDR1 SGHTA and CDR2 FQGNSA. The DNA for the CDR3 is TGTGCCAGCAGCCTTCCAAGCCGGAGAGGAGAGACCCAGTACTTC. Protein product: CASSLPSRRGETQYF. Full variable domain (missing parts from reference TRBV7-2 and TRBJ2-5): GAGVSQSPSNKVTEKGKDVELRCDPISGHTALYWYRQSLGQGLEFLIYFQGNSAPDKSGLPSDRFSAERTGGSVSTLTIQRTQQEDSAVYLCASSLPSRRGETQYFGPGTRLLVL.